This T cell receptor beta chain emerged from a study of blood T cell repertoires in COVID-19. For the study at large: There were acute and convalescent COVID-19 samples, and they came from the United States, Italy and Spain. Sources were T cells, B-cell-depleted T cells, or PBMCs; the material itself was cDNA or gDNA.

Per the original data handling: Amplifying reference gene primers gave estimates of nucleated cell counts. This table comes from immunoSEQ multiplex PCR, and its TCRdb copy is limited to in-frame clones, with some not included. The V and J calls and clone size come from that table; D and trimming were worked out from the DNA. Of about 150,000 clones in the sample, around nine tenths were seen once. This CDR3 has 14 residues. Trimming shortened V by 4 bases and J by 5 bases, and 15 bases separated the two germline ends. Germline V gives CDR1 SGHVS, CDR2 FQNEAQ. The genes are TRBV7-8 and TRBJ2-7; D might be TRBD1 (5 bases). The receptor was derived from a human donor in a cohort sampled during active COVID-19. The specimen sequenced was peripheral blood. The CDR3 sequence is CASSSTAGKNEQYF. As DNA, the CDR3 is TGTGCCAGCAGCTCCACCGCAGGGAAGAACGAGCAGTACTTC. Complete variable domain (other parts from reference TRBV7-8 and TRBJ2-7): GAGVSQSPRYKVAKRGQDVALRCDPISGHVSLFWYQQALGQGPEFLTYFQNEAQLDKSGLPSDRFFAERPEGSVSTLKIQRTQQEDSAVYLCASSSTAGKNEQYFGPGTRLTVT.